This T cell receptor (beta chain) was sequenced for a study of cytomegalovirus exposure and HLA in healthy donors. Healthy bone marrow donors made up the donor group. Notes on the study in general: Data from an earlier analysis indicated that most TCR beta V segments were productive either about 87% or about 30% of the time.

As regards this clone: The antigen remains undetermined.

Primers included in the PCR were 60 Vbeta and 13 Jbeta primers. Only in-frame clones appear in the TCRdb table, and some are missing; sequencing was by immunoSEQ multiplex PCR. The sample has about 120,000 clones, roughly 75% seen once. The sequence was obtained from a female donor in good health and CMV-seronegative. Input material: PBMCs.

The CDR3 sequence is CASSLSARGATQYF. Here the CDR3 DNA reads TGTGCCAGCAGTTTATCAGCTAGAGGAGCGACCCAGTACTTC. The chain links TRBV27 to TRBJ2-5; D is undetermined. This CDR3 has 14 amino acids. With 0 bases removed from V and 7 bases from J, the gap between germline ends came to 12 bases. The germline CDR1 and CDR2 sequences are MNHEY and SMNVEV (reference sequence).